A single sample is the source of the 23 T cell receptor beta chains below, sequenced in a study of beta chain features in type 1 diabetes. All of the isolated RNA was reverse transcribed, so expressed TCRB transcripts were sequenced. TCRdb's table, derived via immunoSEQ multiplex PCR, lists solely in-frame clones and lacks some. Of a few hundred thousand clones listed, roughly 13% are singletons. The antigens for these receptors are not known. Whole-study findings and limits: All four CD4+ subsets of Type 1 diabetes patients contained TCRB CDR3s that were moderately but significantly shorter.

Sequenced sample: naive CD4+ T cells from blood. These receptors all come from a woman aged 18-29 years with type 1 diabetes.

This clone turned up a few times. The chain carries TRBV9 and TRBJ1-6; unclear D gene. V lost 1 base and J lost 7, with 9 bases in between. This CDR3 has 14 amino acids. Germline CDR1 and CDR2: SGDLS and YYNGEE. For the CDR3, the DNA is TGTGCCAGCAGCGTAAGCCCGTTGAATTCACCCCTCCACTTT. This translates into CASSVSPLNSPLHF. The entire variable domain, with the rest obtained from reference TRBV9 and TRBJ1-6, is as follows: DSGVTQTPKHLITATGQRVTLRCSPRSGDLSVYWYQQSLDQGLQFLIQYYNGEERAKGNILERFSAQQFPDLHSELNLSSLELGDSALYFCASSVSPLNSPLHFGNGTRLTVT.

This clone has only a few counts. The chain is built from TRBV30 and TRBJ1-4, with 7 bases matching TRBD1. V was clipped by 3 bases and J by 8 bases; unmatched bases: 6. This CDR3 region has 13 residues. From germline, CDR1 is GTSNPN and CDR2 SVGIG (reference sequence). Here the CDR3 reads CAWRRGQEEKLFF. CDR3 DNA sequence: TGTGCCTGGAGGAGGGGGCAAGAGGAAAAACTGTTTTTT.

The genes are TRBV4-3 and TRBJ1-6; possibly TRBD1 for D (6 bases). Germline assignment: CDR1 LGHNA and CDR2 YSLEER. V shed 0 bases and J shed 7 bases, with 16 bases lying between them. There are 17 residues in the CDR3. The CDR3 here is CASSQEWVQGRNSPLHF. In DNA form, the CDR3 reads TGCGCCAGCAGCCAAGAGTGGGTACAGGGACGAAATTCACCCCTCCACTTT.

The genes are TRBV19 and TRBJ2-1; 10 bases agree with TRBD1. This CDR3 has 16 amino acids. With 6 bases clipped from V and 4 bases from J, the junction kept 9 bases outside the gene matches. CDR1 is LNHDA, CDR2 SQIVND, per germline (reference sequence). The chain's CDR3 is CASSQNRDRGYNEQFF. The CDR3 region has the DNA TGTGCCAGTAGCCAAAACCGGGACAGGGGTTACAATGAGCAGTTCTTC. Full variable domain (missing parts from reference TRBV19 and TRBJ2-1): DGGITQSPKYLFRKEGQNVTLSCEQNLNHDAMYWYRQDPGQGLRLIYYSQIVNDFQKGDIAEGYSVSREKKESFPLTVTSAQKNPTAFYLCASSQNRDRGYNEQFFGPGTRLTVL.

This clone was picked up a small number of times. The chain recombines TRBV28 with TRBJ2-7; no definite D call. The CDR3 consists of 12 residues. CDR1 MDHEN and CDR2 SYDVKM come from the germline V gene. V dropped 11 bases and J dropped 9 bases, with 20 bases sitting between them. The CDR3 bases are TGTGCCGTCTCACATGGCCCCAACGCGCAGTACTTC. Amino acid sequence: CAVSHGPNAQYF.

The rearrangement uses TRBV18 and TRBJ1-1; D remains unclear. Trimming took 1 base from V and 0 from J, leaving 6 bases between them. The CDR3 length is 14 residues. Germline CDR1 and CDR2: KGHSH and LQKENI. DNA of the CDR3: TGTGCCAGCTCACCACTTCAGTTGAACACTGAAGCTTTCTTT. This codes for CASSPLQLNTEAFF.

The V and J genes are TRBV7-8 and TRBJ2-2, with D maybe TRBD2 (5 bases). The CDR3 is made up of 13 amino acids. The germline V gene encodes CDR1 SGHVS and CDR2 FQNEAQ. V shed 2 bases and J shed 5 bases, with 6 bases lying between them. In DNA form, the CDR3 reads TGTGCCAGCAGCTTAAGGGAGACCGGGGAGCTGTTTTTT. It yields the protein CASSLRETGELFF. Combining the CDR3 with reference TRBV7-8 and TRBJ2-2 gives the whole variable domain GAGVSQSPRYKVAKRGQDVALRCDPISGHVSLFWYQQALGQGPEFLTYFQNEAQLDKSGLPSDRFFAERPEGSVSTLKIQRTQQEDSAVYLCASSLRETGELFFGEGSRLTVL.

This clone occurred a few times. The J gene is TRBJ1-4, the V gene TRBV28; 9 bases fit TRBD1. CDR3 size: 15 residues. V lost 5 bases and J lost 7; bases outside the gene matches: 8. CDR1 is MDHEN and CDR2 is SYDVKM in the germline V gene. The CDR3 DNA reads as TGTGCCAGCAGTGAGCCACAGGGGGCCGGTGAAAAACTGTTTTTT. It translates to CASSEPQGAGEKLFF.

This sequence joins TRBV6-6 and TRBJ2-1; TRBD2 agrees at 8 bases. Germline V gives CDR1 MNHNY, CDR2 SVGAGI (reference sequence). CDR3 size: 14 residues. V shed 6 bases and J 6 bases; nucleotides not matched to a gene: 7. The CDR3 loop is CASRPELAANEQFF. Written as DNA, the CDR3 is TGTGCCAGCAGGCCTGAACTAGCGGCCAATGAGCAGTTCTTC.

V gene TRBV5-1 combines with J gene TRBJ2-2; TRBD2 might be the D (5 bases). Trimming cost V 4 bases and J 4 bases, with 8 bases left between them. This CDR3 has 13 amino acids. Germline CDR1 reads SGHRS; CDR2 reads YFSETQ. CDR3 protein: CASSTGVTGELFF. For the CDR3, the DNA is TGCGCCAGCAGCACCGGGGTCACCGGGGAGCTGTTTTTT.

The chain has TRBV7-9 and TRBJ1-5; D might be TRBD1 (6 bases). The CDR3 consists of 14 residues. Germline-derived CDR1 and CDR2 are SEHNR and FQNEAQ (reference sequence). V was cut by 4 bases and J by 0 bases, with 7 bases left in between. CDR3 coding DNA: TGTGCCAGCAGCTGGGACAATAGCAATCAGCCCCAGCATTTT. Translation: CASSWDNSNQPQHF. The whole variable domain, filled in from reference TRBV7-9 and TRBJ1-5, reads DTGVSQNPRHKITKRGQNVTFRCDPISEHNRLYWYRQTLGQGPEFLTYFQNEAQLEKSRLLSDRFSAERPKGSFSTLEIQRTEQGDSAMYLCASSWDNSNQPQHFGDGTRLSIL.

CDR3 protein: CASSGRQGGQNIQYF. CDR3 in DNA: TGTGCCAGTAGTGGGCGACAGGGTGGGCAAAACATTCAGTACTTC. The rearrangement uses TRBV19 and TRBJ2-4; 7 bases are shared with TRBD1. The V gene's germline CDR1 is LNHDA and CDR2 SQIVND (reference sequence). The CDR3 runs to 15 residues. V lost 5 bases to trimming and J lost 5 bases; unmatched junction nucleotides: 9.

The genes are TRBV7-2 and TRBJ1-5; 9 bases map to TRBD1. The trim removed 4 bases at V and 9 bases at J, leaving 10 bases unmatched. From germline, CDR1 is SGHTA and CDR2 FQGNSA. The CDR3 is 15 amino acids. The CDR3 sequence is CASSSYRGLGRPQHF. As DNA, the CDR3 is TGTGCCAGCAGCTCGTACAGGGGGCTAGGGCGGCCCCAGCATTTT.

CDR3 residues: CASSFSGNYNEQFF. The CDR3 nucleotides read TGTGCCAGCAGTTTTAGCGGGAATTACAATGAGCAGTTCTTC. The J gene is TRBJ2-1, the V gene TRBV28; TRBD2 matches at 8 bases. Germline CDR1 is MDHEN and CDR2 is SYDVKM. The trim removed 3 bases at V and 4 bases at J, leaving 2 bases unmatched. The CDR3 spans 14 residues.

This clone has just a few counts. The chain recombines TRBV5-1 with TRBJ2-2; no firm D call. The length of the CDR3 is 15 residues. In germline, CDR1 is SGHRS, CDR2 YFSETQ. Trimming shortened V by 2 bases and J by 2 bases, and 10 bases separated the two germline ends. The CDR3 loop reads CASSFPAINTGELFF. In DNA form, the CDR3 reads TGCGCCAGCAGCTTCCCAGCGATCAACACCGGGGAGCTGTTTTTT.

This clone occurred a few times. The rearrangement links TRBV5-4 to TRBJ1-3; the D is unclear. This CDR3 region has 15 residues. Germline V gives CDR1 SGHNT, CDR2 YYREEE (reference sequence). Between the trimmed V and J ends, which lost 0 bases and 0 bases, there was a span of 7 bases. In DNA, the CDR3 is TGTGCCAGCAGCTTGGGGAGTACCTCTGGAAACACCATATATTTT. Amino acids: CASSLGSTSGNTIYF.

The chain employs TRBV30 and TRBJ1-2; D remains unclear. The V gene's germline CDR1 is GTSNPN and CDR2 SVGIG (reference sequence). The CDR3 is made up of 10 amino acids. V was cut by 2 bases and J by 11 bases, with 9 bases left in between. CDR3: CAWSLEDYTF. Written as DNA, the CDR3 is TGTGCCTGGAGTTTGGAGGATTACACCTTC.

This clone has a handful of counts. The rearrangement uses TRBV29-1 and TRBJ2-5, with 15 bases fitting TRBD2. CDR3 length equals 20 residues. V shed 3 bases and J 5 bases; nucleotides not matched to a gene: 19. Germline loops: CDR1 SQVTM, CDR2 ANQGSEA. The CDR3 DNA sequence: TGCAGCGTTGAGTCCCCAAGGGTATGGACTAGCGGGAGGGCCCAGGAGACCCAGTACTTC. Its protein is CSVESPRVWTSGRAQETQYF.

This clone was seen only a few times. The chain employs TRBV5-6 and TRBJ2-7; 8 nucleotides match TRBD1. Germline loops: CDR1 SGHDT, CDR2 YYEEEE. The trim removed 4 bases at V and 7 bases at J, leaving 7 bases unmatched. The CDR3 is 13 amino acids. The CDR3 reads CASSITGGREQYF. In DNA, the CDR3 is TGTGCCAGCAGCATCACAGGGGGTAGGGAGCAGTACTTC.

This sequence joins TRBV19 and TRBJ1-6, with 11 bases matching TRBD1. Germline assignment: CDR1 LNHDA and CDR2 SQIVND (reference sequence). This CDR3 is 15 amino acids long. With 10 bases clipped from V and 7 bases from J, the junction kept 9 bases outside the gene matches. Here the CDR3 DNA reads TGTGCCACCGAATCCCGGGACAGGGGGAATTCACCCCTCCACTTT. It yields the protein CATESRDRGNSPLHF.

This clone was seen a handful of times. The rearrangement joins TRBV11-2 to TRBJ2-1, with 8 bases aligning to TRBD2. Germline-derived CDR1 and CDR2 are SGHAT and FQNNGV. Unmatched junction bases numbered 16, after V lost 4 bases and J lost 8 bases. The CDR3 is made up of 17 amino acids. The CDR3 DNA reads TGTGCCAGCAGCTGGCCGTGGGGTCGGGGGGGCCGCGATGAGCAGTTCTTC. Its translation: CASSWPWGRGGRDEQFF.

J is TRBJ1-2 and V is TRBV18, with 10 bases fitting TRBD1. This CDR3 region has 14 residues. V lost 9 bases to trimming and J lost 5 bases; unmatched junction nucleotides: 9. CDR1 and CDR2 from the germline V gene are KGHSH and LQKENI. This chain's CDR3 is CASSSGTGDYGYTF. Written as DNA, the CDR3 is TGTGCCAGTTCTTCCGGGACAGGGGATTATGGCTACACCTTC.

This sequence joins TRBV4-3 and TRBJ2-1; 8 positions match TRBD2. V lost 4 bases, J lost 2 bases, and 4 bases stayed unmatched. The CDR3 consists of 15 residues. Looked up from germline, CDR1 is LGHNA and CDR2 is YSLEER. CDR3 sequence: CASSLQRETYNEQFF. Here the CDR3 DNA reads TGCGCCAGCAGCCTCCAGCGGGAGACCTACAATGAGCAGTTCTTC.